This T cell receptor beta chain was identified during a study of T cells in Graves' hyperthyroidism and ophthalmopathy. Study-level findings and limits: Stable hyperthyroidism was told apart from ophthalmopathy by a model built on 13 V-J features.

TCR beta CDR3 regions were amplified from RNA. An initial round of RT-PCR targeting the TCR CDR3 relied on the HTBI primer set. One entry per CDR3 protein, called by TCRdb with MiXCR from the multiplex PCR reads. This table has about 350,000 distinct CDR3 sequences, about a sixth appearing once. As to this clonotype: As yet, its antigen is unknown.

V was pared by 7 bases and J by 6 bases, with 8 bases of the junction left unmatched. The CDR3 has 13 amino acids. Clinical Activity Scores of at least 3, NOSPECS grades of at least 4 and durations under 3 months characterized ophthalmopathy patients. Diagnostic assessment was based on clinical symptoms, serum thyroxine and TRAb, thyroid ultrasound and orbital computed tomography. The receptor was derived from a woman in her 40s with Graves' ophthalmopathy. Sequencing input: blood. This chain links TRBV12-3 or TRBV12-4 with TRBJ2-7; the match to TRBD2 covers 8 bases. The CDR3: CASTPWSGGEQYF. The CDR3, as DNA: TGTGCCAGCACCCCGTGGAGCGGGGGCGAGCAGTACTTC.